This T cell receptor beta chain was obtained from a study of CD8+CD57+ T cells in acquired aplastic anemia. Turning to the study itself: Mean DNA quantity obtained from sorted CD4+ and CD8+ cells was 3 to 4 ug. Overall study findings and caveats: In common between the patients and the controls were more than 25 CD8+ CDR3 sequences.

Of note for this clonotype: Its cognate antigen is unknown.

The TCR beta profiling, which covered VDJ combination and CDR3 sequence, was carried out using genomic DNA as the template. TCRdb reprocessed the reads with MiXCR, giving one entry per CDR3 protein. The sample shows roughly 160,000 distinct CDR3 sequences, roughly 63% of them seen only once. V lost 4 bases and J 6 bases, leaving 13 bases between the germline ends. This CDR3 spans 14 amino acids. Germline V gene sequence: CDR1 PRHDT, CDR2 FYEKMQ (reference sequence). This clonotype was obtained from a human donor in good health. The chain uses TRBV13 and TRBJ2-1; D uncertain. The sample taken for sequencing was sorted CD4+, CD8+, or CD8+CD57+ T cells (not recorded which) from PBMCs. This chain's CDR3 is CASSSQSSGNEQFF. The CDR3 nucleotides read TGTGCCAGCAGCTCGCAGAGTTCGGGCAATGAGCAGTTCTTC.